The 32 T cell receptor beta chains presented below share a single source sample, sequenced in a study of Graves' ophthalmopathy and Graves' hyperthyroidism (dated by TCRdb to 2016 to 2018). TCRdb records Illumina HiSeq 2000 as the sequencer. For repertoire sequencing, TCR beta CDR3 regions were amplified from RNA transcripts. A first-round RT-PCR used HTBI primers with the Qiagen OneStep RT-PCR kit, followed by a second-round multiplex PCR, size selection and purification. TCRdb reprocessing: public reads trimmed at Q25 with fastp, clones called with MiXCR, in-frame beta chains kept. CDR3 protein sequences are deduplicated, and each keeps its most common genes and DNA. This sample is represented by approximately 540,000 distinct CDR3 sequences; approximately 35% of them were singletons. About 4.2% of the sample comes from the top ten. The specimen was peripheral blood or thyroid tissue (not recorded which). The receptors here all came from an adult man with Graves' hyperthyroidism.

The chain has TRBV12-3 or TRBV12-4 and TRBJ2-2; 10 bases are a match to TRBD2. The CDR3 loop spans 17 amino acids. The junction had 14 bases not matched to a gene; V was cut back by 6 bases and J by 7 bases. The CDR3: CASSQGPAGGPYGELFF. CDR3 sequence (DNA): TGTGCCAGCAGCCAAGGGCCAGCGGGAGGGCCCTACGGGGAGCTGTTTTTT.

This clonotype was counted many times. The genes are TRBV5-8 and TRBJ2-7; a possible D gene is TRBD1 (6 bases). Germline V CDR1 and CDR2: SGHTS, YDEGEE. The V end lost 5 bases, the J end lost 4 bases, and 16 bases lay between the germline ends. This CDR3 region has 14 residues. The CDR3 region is CASSTDPGQYEQYF. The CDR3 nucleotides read TGTGCCAGCAGTACTGATCCGGGACAATACGAGCAGTACTTC.

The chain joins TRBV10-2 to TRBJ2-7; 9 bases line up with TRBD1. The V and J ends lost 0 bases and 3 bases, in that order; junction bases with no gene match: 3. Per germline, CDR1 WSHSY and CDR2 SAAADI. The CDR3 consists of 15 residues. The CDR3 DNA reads TGCGCCAGCAGTGAGTCTAGGACAGGGGACTACGAGCAGTACTTC. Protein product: CASSESRTGDYEQYF.

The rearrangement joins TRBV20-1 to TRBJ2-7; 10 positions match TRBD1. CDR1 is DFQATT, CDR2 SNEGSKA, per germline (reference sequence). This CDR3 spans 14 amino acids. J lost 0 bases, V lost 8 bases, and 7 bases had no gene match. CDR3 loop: CSPRGTGVSYEQYF. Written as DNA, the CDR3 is TGCAGTCCCCGGGGGACAGGGGTCTCCTACGAGCAGTACTTC.

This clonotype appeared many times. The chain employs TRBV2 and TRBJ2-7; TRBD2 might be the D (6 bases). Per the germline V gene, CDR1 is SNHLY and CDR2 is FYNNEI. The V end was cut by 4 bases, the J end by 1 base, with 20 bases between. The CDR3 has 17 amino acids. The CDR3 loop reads CASSGNVGTVTSYEQYF. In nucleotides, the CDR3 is TGTGCCAGCAGTGGAAATGTGGGGACTGTAACTTCCTACGAGCAGTACTTC.

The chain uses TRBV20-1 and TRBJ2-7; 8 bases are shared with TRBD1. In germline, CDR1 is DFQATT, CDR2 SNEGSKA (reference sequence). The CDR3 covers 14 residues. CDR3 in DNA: TGCAGCGCCGACTCCGGGACAGGCGGCTACGAGCAGTACTTC. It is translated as CSADSGTGGYEQYF.

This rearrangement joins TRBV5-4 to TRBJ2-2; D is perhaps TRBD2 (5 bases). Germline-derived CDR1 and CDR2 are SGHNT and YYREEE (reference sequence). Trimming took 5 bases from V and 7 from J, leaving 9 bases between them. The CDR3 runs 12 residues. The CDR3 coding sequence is TGTGCCAGCAGTCCCGGGGACGGGGAGCTGTTTTTT. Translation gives CASSPGDGELFF.

The CDR3 sequence is CASSPGIALAETYEQYF. CDR3 DNA: TGTGCCAGCTCACCAGGGATAGCGCTAGCGGAAACCTACGAGCAGTACTTC. The chain uses TRBV7-6 and TRBJ2-7; 7 nucleotides match TRBD2. The CDR3 has 17 residues. Germline assignment: CDR1 SGHVS and CDR2 FNYEAQ. V dropped 8 bases and J dropped 2; count of bases not matched to a gene: 18.

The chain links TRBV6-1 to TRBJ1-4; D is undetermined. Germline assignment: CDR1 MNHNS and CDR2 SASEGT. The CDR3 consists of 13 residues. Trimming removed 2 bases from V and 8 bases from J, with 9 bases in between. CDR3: CASSENPAEKLFF. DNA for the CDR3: TGTGCCAGCAGTGAAAATCCTGCAGAAAAACTGTTTTTT.

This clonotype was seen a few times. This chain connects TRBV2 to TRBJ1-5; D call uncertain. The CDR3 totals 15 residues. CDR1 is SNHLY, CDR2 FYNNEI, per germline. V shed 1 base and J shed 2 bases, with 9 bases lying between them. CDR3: CASSEGVRGNQPQHF. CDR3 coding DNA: TGTGCCAGCAGTGAAGGGGTTCGGGGCAATCAGCCCCAGCATTTT.

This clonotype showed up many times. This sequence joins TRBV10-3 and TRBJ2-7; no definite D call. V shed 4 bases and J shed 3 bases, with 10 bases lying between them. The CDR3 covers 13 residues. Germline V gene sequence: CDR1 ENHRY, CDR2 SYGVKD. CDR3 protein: CAISVELGYEQYF. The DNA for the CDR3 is TGTGCCATCAGTGTGGAGCTAGGCTACGAGCAGTACTTC.

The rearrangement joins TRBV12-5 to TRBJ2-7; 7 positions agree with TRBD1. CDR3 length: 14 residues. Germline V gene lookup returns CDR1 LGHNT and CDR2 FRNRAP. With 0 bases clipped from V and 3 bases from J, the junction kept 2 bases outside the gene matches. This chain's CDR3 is CASGLVAGGYEQYF. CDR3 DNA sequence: TGTGCTAGTGGTTTGGTAGCAGGGGGCTACGAGCAGTACTTC. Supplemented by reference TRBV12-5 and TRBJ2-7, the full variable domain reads DARVTQTPRHKVTEMGQEVTMRCQPILGHNTVFWYRQTMMQGLELLAYFRNRAPLDDSGMPKDRFSAEMPDATLATLKIQPSEPRDSAVYFCASGLVAGGYEQYFGPGTRLTVT.

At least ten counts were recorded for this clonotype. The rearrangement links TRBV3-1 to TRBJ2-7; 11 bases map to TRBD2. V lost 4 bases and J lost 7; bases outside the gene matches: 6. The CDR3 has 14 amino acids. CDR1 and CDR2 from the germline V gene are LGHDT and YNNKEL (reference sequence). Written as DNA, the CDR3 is TGTGCCAGCAGCCCCCTAGCGGGAGGTGGTGAGCAGTACTTC. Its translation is CASSPLAGGGEQYF.

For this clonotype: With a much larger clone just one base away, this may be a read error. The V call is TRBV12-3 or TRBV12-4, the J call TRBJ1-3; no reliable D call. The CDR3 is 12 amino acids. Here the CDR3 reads CASSLVRNTIHF. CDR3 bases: TGTGCCAGCAGTTTAGTAAGGAACACCATACATTTT.

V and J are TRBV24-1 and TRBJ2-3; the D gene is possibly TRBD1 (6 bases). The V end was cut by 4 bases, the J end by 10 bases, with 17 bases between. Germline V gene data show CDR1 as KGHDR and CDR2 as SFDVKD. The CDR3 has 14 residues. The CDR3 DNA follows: TGTGCCACCAGTGAGTCCGAGAACAGGGCTGCGCAGTATTTT. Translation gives CATSESENRAAQYF.

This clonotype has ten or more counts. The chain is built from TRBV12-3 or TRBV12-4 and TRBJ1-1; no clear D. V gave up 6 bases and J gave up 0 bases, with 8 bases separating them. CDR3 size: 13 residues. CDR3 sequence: CASSPKMNTEAFF. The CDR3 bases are TGTGCCAGCAGCCCTAAGATGAACACTGAAGCTTTCTTT.

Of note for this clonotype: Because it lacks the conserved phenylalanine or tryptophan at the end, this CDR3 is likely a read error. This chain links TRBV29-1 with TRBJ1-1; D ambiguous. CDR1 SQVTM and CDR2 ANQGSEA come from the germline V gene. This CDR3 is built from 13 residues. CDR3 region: CATYTQANTEAFS. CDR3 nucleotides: TGTGCCACCTACACTCAGGCGAACACTGAAGCTTTCTCT.

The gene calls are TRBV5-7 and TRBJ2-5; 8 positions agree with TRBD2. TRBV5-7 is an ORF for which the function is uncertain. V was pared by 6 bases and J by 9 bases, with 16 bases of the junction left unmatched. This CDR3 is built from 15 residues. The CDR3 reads CASTSGGGPNQPQYF. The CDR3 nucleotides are TGTGCCAGCACCTCGGGAGGGGGACCAAATCAGCCCCAGTACTTC.

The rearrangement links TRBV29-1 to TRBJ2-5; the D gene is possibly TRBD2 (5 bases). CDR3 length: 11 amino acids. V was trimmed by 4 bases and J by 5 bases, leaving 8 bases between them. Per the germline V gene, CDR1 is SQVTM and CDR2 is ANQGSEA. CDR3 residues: CSVVGGETQYF. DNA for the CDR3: TGCAGCGTTGTGGGCGGGGAGACCCAGTACTTC.

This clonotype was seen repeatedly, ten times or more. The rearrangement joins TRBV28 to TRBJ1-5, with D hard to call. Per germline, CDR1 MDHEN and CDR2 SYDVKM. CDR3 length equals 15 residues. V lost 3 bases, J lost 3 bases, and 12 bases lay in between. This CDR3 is CASSFSFGPNQPQHF. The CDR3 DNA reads TGTGCCAGCAGTTTCAGCTTCGGGCCCAATCAGCCCCAGCATTTT.

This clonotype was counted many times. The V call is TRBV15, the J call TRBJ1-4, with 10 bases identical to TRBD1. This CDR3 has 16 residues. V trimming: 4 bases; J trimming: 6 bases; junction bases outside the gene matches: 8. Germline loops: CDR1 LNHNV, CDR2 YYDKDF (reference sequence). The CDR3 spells CATSTSFGQGDEKLFF. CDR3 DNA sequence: TGTGCCACCAGCACTAGTTTCGGACAGGGGGATGAAAAACTGTTTTTT.

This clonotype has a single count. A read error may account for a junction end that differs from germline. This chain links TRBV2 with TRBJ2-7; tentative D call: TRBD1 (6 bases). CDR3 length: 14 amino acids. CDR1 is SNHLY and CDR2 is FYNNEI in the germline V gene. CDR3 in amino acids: CAGSPTTGGYEQYF. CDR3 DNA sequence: TGTGCCGGCAGTCCGACGACAGGAGGCTACGAGCAGTACTTC.

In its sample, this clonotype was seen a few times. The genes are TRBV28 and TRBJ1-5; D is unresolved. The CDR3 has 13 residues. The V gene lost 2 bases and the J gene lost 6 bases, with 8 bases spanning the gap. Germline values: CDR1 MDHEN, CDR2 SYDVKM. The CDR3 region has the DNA TGTGCCAGCAGTTTAAACTGGGGTCAGCCCCAGCATTTT. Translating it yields CASSLNWGQPQHF.

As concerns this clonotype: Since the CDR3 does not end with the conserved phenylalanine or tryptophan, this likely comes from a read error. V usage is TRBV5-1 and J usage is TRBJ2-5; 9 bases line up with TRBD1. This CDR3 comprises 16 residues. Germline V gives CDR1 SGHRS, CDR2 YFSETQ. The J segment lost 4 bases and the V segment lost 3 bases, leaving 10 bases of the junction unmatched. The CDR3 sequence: CASSSTPGQGGETQYL. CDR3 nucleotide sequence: TGCGCCAGCAGCTCTACACCGGGACAGGGAGGAGAGACCCAGTACCTC.

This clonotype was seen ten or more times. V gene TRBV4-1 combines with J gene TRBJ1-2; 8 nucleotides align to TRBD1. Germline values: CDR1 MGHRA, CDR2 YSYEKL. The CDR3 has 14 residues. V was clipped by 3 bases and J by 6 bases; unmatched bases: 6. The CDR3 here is CASSQEDRADGYTF. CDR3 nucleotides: TGCGCCAGCAGCCAGGAGGACAGGGCTGATGGCTACACCTTC.

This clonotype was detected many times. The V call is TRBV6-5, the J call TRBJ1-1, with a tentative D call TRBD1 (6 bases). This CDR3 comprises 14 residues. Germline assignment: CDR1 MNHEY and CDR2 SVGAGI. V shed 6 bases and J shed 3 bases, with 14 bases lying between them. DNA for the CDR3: TGTGCCAGCAGCCGACAGGTCACGTACACTGAAGCTTTCTTT. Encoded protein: CASSRQVTYTEAFF.

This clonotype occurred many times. CDR3 residues: CASSEAGGGGYTF. The CDR3 nucleotides read TGTGCCAGCAGTGAAGCCGGAGGGGGGGGCTACACCTTC. This chain joins TRBV6-1 and TRBJ1-2; TRBD1 might be the D (6 bases). Germline assignment: CDR1 MNHNS and CDR2 SASEGT. This CDR3 has 13 residues. V lost 0 bases and J 8 bases, leaving 10 bases between the germline ends.

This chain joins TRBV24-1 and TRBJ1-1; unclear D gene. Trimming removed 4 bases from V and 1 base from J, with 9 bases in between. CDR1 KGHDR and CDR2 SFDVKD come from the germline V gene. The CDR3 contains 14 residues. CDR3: CATSDRRTNTEAFF. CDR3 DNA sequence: TGTGCCACCAGTGACCGCAGGACGAACACTGAAGCTTTCTTT.

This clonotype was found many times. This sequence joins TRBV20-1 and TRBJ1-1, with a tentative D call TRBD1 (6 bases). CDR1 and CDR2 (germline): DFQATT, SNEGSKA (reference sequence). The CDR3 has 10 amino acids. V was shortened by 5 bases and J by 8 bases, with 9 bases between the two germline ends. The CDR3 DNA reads TGCAGTGCTCGTGACAGGGAAGCTTTCTTT. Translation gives CSARDREAFF.

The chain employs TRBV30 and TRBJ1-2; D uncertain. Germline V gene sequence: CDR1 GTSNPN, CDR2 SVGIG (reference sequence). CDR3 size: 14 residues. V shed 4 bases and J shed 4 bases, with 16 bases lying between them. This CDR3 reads CAWNSRHAGYGYTF. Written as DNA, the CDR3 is TGTGCCTGGAATAGTAGACACGCTGGCTATGGCTACACCTTC.

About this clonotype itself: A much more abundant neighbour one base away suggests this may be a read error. Here the CDR3 reads CASSLRALGGRSTEAFF. In nucleotides, the CDR3 is TGTGCCAGCAGTTTAAGGGCGTTAGGGGGTCGGAGCACTGAAGCTTTCTTT. V is TRBV7-6 and J is TRBJ1-1, with D perhaps TRBD1 (6 bases). The germline CDR1 and CDR2 sequences are SGHVS and FNYEAQ. Trimming stripped 6 bases from V and 4 bases from J, with 24 bases between. CDR3 length equals 17 residues.

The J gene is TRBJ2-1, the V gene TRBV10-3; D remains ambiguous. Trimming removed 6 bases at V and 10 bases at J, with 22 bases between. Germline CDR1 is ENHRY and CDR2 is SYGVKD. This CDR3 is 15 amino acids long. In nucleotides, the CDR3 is TGTGCCATCAGCGTTGTAGCCGGAGCATCCCACGAGCAGTTCTTC. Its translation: CAISVVAGASHEQFF.